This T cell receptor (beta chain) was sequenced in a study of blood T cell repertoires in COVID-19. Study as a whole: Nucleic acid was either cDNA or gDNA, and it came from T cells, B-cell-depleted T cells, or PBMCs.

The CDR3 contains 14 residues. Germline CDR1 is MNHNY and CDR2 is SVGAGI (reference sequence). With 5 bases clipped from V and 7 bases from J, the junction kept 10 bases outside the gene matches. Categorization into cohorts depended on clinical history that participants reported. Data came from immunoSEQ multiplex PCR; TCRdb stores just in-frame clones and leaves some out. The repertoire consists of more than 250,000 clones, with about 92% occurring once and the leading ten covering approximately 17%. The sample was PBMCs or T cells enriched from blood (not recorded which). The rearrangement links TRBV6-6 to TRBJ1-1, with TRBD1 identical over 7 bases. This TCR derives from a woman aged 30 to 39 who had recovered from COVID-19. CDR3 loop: CASSVVAGQHEAFF. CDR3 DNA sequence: TGTGCCAGCAGTGTAGTCGCGGGACAGCATGAAGCTTTCTTT.